Below, one T cell receptor beta chain is given with its context. Its antigen is not identified. This may be a read error: a much more frequent sequence differs by one nucleotide. In this CDR3 the conserved last residue, phenylalanine or tryptophan, is missing, so a read error is likely. This sample was included in a study of T cells in Graves' hyperthyroidism and ophthalmopathy. General study points: Among clonotypes expanded in thyroid above 0.001, most were also found in blood.

V shed 3 bases and J shed 4 bases, with 10 bases lying between them. The V gene's germline CDR1 is DFQATT and CDR2 SNEGSKA (reference sequence). The CDR3 runs 13 residues. What was amplified from RNA transcripts were TCR beta CDR3 regions. A set of HTBI primers served as the primers for a first-round RT-PCR of the TCR CDR3. One entry per CDR3 protein results from TCRdb running MiXCR on the multiplex PCR reads. The table includes fewer than 400,000 distinct CDR3 sequences, over 11% detected once. Individuals with ophthalmopathy presented a Clinical Activity Score of at least 3, a NOSPECS grade of at least 4 and a duration under 3 months.

Input material: blood. This receptor was obtained from a man aged 45 to 65 with Graves' ophthalmopathy. The chain is built from TRBV20-1 and TRBJ1-5; perhaps TRBD1 as D (5 bases). The CDR3: CSARTVENQPQHS. The CDR3 region has the DNA TGCAGTGCTAGGACAGTGGAGAATCAGCCCCAGCATTCT.